This TCR beta chain was recovered during a study of T cells in Graves' hyperthyroidism and ophthalmopathy. This clonotype was seen ten or more times. Germline V gene lookup returns CDR1 SNHLY and CDR2 FYNNEI. This CDR3 has 14 amino acids. V lost 6 bases and J lost 3, with 12 bases in between. What was amplified from RNA transcripts were TCR beta CDR3 regions. The HTBI primer set drove a first-round RT-PCR of the TCR CDR3. TCRdb re-analysed the multiplex PCR reads in MiXCR, keeping a single row per CDR3 protein. There are 550,000 to 850,000 distinct CDR3 sequences in the sample; 15% to 20% occur only once, and over 15% lies in the top ten.

Source material: blood. This chain links TRBV2 with TRBJ1-5; no reliable D call. This TCR derives from a woman aged 45-59 years with Graves' hyperthyroidism that later progressed to Graves' ophthalmopathy. The CDR3 region has the DNA TGTGCCAGCAGGAGGTTCACCAACAATCAGCCCCAGCATTTT. Amino acid sequence: CASRRFTNNQPQHF.